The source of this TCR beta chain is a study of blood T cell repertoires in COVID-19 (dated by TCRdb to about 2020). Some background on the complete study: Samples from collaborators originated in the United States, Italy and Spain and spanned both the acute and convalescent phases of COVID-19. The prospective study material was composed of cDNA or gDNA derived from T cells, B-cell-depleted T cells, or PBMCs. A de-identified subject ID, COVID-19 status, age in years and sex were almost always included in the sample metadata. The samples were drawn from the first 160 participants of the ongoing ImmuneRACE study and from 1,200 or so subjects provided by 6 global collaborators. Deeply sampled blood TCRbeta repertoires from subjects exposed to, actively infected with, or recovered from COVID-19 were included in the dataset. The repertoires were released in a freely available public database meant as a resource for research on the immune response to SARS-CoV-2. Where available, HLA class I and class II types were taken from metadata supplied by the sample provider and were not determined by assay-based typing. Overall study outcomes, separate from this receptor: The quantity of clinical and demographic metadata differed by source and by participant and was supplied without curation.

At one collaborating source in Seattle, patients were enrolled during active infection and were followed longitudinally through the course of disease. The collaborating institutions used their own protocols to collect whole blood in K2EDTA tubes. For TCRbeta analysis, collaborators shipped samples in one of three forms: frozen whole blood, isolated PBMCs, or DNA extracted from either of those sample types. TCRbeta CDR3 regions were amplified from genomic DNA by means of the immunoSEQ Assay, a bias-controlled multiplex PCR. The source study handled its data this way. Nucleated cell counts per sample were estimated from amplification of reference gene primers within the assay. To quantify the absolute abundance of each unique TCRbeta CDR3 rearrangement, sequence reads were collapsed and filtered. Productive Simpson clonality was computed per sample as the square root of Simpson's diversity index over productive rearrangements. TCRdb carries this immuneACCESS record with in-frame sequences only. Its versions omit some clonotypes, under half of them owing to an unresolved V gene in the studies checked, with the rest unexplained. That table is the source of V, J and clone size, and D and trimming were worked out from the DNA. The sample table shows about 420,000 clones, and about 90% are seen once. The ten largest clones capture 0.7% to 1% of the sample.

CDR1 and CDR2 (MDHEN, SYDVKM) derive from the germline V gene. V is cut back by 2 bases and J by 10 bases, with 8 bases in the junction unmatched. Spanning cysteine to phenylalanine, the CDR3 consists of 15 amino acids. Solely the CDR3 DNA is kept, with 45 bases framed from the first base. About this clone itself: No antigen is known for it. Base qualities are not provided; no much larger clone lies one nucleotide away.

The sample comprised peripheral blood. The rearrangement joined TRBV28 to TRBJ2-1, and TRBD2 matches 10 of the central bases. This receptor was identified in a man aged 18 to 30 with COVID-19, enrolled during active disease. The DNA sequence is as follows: TGTGCCAGCAGTTTAATGCGAGCGGGAGGGAGGGAGCAGTTCTTC. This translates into CASSLMRAGGREQFF.